This TCR beta chain was identified in a study of synovial regulatory T cells in juvenile arthritis. CDR3 length equals 17 residues. No DNA sequence is on record. Per the germline V gene, CDR1 is MGHRA and CDR2 is YSYEKL. Profiled with immunoSEQ multiplex PCR; TCRdb holds only in-frame clones, not every one. The sample table sets out thousands of clones. Findings and caveats of the study: Largely private between patients, iaTreg TCR repertoires showed partial overlap with synovial Teff and blood CPL repertoires.

Each patient with active arthritis gave synovial fluid along with matched peripheral blood. Measured by frequency, this clone is medium-sized. Its antigen is not identified. Sequencing input: Treg cells from the synovium. The chain has TRBV4-1 and TRBJ2-4; absent DNA, TCRdb's TRBD2 call cannot be checked. This sequence was found in a donor younger than 30 with juvenile idiopathic arthritis. The CDR3 protein is CASSQDGLAGTKNIQYF.